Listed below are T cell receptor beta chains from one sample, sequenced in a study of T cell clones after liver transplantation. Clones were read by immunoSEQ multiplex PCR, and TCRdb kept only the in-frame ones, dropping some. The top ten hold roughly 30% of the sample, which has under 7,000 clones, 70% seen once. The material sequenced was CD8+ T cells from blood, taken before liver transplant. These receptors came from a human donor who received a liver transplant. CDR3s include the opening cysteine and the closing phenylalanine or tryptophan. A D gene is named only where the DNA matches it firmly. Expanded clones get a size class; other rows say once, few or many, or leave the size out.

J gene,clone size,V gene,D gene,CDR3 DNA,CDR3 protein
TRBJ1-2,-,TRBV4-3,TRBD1,TGCGCCAGCAGCGATTTGCCGGGACAGTGGTTGACTGGCTACACCTTC,CASSDLPGQWLTGYTF
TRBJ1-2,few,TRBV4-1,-,TGCGCCAGCAGCCAAGGGGAGAACTATGGCTACACCTTC,CASSQGENYGYTF
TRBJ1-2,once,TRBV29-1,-,TGCAGCGTTGATGACGGGGTCTCCTATGGCTACACCTTC,CSVDDGVSYGYTF
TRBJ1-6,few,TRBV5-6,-,TGTGCCAGCAGCTCTGGGCAGGGTGTAAGCCCCCTCCACTTT,CASSSGQGVSPLHF
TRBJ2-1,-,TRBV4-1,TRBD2,TGCGCCAGCAGCCAAGAGCGGGAGGGCAATGAGCAGTTCTTC,CASSQEREGNEQFF
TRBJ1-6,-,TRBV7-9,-,TGTGCCAGCAGCTTAGTGTCGGGGAGTGGGTCACCCCTCCACTTT,CASSLVSGSGSPLHF
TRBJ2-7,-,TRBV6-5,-,TGTGCCAGCAGATACGCGAGTGGGGGAGATTACGAGCAGTACTTC,CASRYASGGDYEQYF
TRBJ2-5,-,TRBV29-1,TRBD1,TGCAGCGTGGAGGGACAGGGTGGCCTGGAGACCCAGTACTTC,CSVEGQGGLETQYF
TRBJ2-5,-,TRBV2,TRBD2,TGTGCCAGCAGTTACTCGGAAATAGCGGGAGAGACCCAGTACTTC,CASSYSEIAGETQYF
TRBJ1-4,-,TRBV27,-,TGTGCCAGCAGAGACCGGGCGATAGCAGAAAAACTGTTTTTT,CASRDRAIAEKLFF
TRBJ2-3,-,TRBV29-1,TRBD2,TGCAGCGTCCTACTAGCGGGGGGCACAGATACGCAGTATTTT,CSVLLAGGTDTQYF
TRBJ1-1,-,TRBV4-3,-,TGCGCCAGCAGCCAAGAGGGCAGCCCGAACACTGAAGCTTTCTTT,CASSQEGSPNTEAFF
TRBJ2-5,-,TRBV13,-,TGTGCCAGCAGCATCACGCCCCAAGAGACCCAGTACTTC,CASSITPQETQYF
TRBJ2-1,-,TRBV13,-,TGTGCCAGCAGCCCTTTGGGCCTGGGGTACAATGAGCAGTTCTTC,CASSPLGLGYNEQFF
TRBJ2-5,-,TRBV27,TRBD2,TGTGCCAGCAGTTCACGACTAGCGGGAGAAGAGACCCAGTACTTC,CASSSRLAGEETQYF
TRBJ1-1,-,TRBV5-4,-,TGTGCCAGCAGCTTGCAGGCTTCGAGGAACACTGAAGCTTTCTTT,CASSLQASRNTEAFF
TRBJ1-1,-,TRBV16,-,TGTGCCAGCAGCCAACTTGGAGGGGACACTGAAGCTTTCTTT,CASSQLGGDTEAFF